These T cell receptor beta chains were read from a single sample in a study of cytomegalovirus exposure and HLA in healthy donors. The protocol was immunoSEQ multiplex PCR, while the TCRdb copy is restricted to in-frame clones and leaves out a portion. The sample includes 200,000 to 250,000 clones, around 73% seen only once; the top ten take 3.5% to 4%. Source material: PBMCs. The source is a male donor in good health and CMV-seronegative. Both conserved end residues are part of each CDR3. Fields, in order: J gene, D gene, clone size, V gene, CDR3 protein, CDR3 DNA. D genes are given only for firm matches. The size of a clone is reported for some rows only, either as once, few or many, or as a class for expanded clones.

>TRBJ2-7|TRBD2|-|TRBV28
CASRSRTSSYEQYF
TGTGCCAGCAGGTCCAGGACTAGCTCCTACGAGCAGTACTTC
>TRBJ2-1|TRBD2|-|TRBV15
CATSKEAGAAYNEQFF
TGTGCCACCAGCAAGGAAGCGGGAGCGGCCTACAATGAGCAGTTCTTC
>TRBJ2-5|TRBD2|-|TRBV5-4
CASSLAGGEETQYF
TGTGCCAGCAGCTTGGCGGGGGGGGAAGAGACCCAGTACTTC
>TRBJ2-1|-|once|TRBV19
CASSMSLAVNEQFF
TGTGCCAGTAGTATGTCGCTCGCGGTTAATGAGCAGTTCTTC
>TRBJ2-3|TRBD1|-|TRBV28
CASGGQERTDTQYF
TGTGCCAGTGGCGGACAGGAACGCACAGATACGCAGTATTTT
>TRBJ1-3|TRBD1|-|TRBV19
CASFQQGSGNTIYF
TGTGCCAGTTTCCAACAGGGGTCTGGAAACACCATATATTTT
>TRBJ2-7|TRBD1|-|TRBV28
CASWTGVRGEQYF
TGTGCCAGCTGGACAGGGGTACGAGGCGAGCAGTACTTC
>TRBJ2-3|TRBD2|-|TRBV5-4
CASSPGLAAEAQYF
TGTGCCAGCAGCCCAGGACTAGCGGCCGAGGCACAGTATTTT
>TRBJ2-2|-|few|TRBV7-9
CASSHPTGRAGELFF
TGTGCCAGCAGCCACCCTACAGGGAGGGCCGGGGAGCTGTTTTTT
>TRBJ1-4|TRBD1|few|TRBV27
CASGPTGVDEKLFF
TGTGCCAGCGGACCGACAGGGGTAGATGAAAAACTGTTTTTT
>TRBJ2-3|TRBD2|-|TRBV11-2
CASSLSFLAGVVDTQYF
TGTGCCAGCAGCTTATCATTTCTAGCGGGAGTGGTAGATACGCAGTATTTT
>TRBJ2-2|TRBD2|-|TRBV19
CATQTSGRGELFF
TGTGCCACCCAGACTAGCGGGAGAGGGGAGCTGTTTTTT
>TRBJ1-1|TRBD1|few|TRBV5-1
CASSPAGTGWNTEAFF
TGCGCCAGCAGCCCCGCCGGGACAGGATGGAACACTGAAGCTTTCTTT
>TRBJ1-4|TRBD1|few|TRBV6-1
CASSERTGADEKLFF
TGTGCCAGCAGTGAAAGGACAGGTGCTGATGAAAAACTGTTTTTT
>TRBJ2-1|TRBD2|-|TRBV9
CASSVVTGSGGGEQFF
TGTGCCAGCAGCGTAGTGACTGGGAGTGGGGGGGGTGAGCAGTTCTTC
>TRBJ2-7|TRBD2|-|TRBV5-1
CASSLDGRGVQSEQYF
TGCGCCAGCAGCTTGGACGGCCGGGGGGTCCAGAGCGAGCAGTACTTC
>TRBJ1-5|TRBD1|-|TRBV27
CASSKNRWTGFGQPQHF
TGTGCCAGCAGTAAAAACCGATGGACAGGGTTTGGTCAGCCCCAGCATTTT
>TRBJ2-5|-|-|TRBV5-1
CASSLVETRLQETQYF
TGCGCCAGCAGCTTGGTAGAAACGCGACTTCAAGAGACCCAGTACTTC
>TRBJ2-5|TRBD1|-|TRBV7-3
CASSLRGSTGTSTQYF
TGTGCCAGCAGCTTAAGAGGCTCGACAGGGACCTCGACCCAGTACTTC
>TRBJ1-5|-|-|TRBV6-6
CASRWTDSNQPQHF
TGTGCCAGCAGGTGGACAGATTCCAATCAGCCCCAGCATTTT
>TRBJ1-1|TRBD1|-|TRBV19
CASSPRTKGAHTEAFF
TGTGCCAGTAGTCCCCGTACCAAGGGGGCTCACACTGAAGCTTTCTTT
>TRBJ2-2|TRBD1|-|TRBV9
CASSPRTGNTGELFF
TGTGCCAGCAGCCCTCGGACAGGGAACACCGGGGAGCTGTTTTTT
>TRBJ2-4|-|-|TRBV6-1
CASSSWRVAKNIQYF
TGTGCCAGCAGTTCATGGAGGGTAGCCAAAAACATTCAGTACTTC
>TRBJ2-7|-|-|TRBV6-6
CASSFGIATYEQYF
TGTGCCAGCAGCTTCGGGATAGCCACCTACGAGCAGTACTTC
>TRBJ1-2|-|-|TRBV19
CASSIDARGADGYTF
TGTGCCAGTAGTATCGATGCGCGGGGAGCTGACGGCTACACCTTC
>TRBJ2-3|TRBD1|-|TRBV25-1
CASSEYLGQGFGADTQYF
TGTGCCAGCAGTGAATATTTAGGACAGGGGTTTGGAGCAGATACGCAGTATTTT
>TRBJ2-7|-|-|TRBV11-2
CASSAKGRPHYEQYF
TGTGCCAGCAGCGCAAAGGGGCGCCCTCACTACGAGCAGTACTTC
>TRBJ2-3|-|-|TRBV6-1
CASTHELLEGKQYF
TGTGCCAGCACCCACGAACTACTGGAGGGGAAGCAGTATTTT
>TRBJ2-1|TRBD2|-|TRBV6-5
CASSYLTAGEQFF
TGTGCCAGCAGTTACCTCACAGCGGGAGAGCAGTTCTTC
>TRBJ2-3|-|-|TRBV6-5
CASSPRGGDTQYF
TGTGCCAGCAGTCCTCGGGGAGGCGATACGCAGTATTTT
>TRBJ2-3|-|-|TRBV21-1
CASSKARGRGATDTQYF
TGTGCCAGCAGCAAAGCGCGTGGGCGGGGGGCCACAGATACGCAGTATTTT
>TRBJ1-5|-|-|TRBV2
CAAGGRYNQPQHF
TGTGCCGCCGGGGGGCGGTATAATCAGCCCCAGCATTTT
>TRBJ2-7|TRBD2|-|TRBV7-9
CASSSSGLASTEGQYF
TGTGCCAGCAGCTCCTCGGGACTAGCCTCCACGGAGGGGCAGTACTTC
>TRBJ1-5|-|-|TRBV30
CACARNSNQPQHF
TGTGCCTGTGCGCGGAATAGCAATCAGCCCCAGCATTTT
>TRBJ2-2|-|-|TRBV13
CASSLGGRGNTGELFF
TGTGCCAGCAGCTTAGGCGGGAGAGGGAACACCGGGGAGCTGTTTTTT
>TRBJ1-1|TRBD1|-|TRBV28
CASSYQRQGAAAFF
TGTGCCAGCAGTTACCAACGACAGGGGGCGGCAGCTTTCTTT
>TRBJ2-1|TRBD2|-|TRBV6-6
CASSRLAGDSYNEQFF
TGTGCCAGCAGCAGACTAGCGGGAGACTCCTACAATGAGCAGTTCTTC
>TRBJ2-7|-|-|TRBV11-2
CASSSLTDYEQYF
TGTGCCAGCAGCTCCTTGACTGATTACGAGCAGTACTTC
>TRBJ2-7|TRBD2|-|TRBV27
CASSLKRESPYEQYF
TGTGCCAGCAGTTTAAAGCGGGAGTCCCCCTACGAGCAGTACTTC
>TRBJ2-3|TRBD2|-|TRBV9
CASSVEPRLAPIDTQYF
TGTGCCAGCAGCGTAGAACCCAGACTAGCCCCTATAGATACGCAGTATTTT
>TRBJ2-7|-|-|TRBV29-1
CSAEGDSYEQYF
TGCAGCGCAGAGGGGGACTCCTACGAGCAGTACTTC
>TRBJ2-7|-|-|TRBV6-5
CASSPALTGVYEQYF
TGTGCCAGCAGTCCCGCCTTGACCGGGGTTTACGAGCAGTACTTC
>TRBJ1-5|TRBD1|few|TRBV4-1
CASSPTGTANQPQHF
TGCGCCAGCAGCCCGACCGGGACAGCTAATCAGCCCCAGCATTTT
>TRBJ2-2|-|-|TRBV4-1
CASSQVTGSGELFF
TGCGCCAGCAGCCAAGTCACAGGGTCCGGGGAGCTGTTTTTT
>TRBJ2-7|TRBD1|-|TRBV6-5
CASSYPGQGSYEQYF
TGTGCCAGCAGTTACCCGGGACAGGGCTCCTACGAGCAGTACTTC
>TRBJ2-1|-|-|TRBV9
CASSPRERNNEQFF
TGTGCCAGCAGCCCCCGGGAGCGCAACAATGAGCAGTTCTTC
>TRBJ1-5|-|once|TRBV7-2
CASSLGTGLRNQPQHF
TGTGCCAGCAGCTTAGGAACAGGCCTCCGCAATCAGCCCCAGCATTTT
>TRBJ2-3|-|-|TRBV11-1
CASRYGGKYTDTQYF
TGTGCCAGCAGGTATGGGGGGAAGTACACAGATACGCAGTATTTT
>TRBJ1-5|-|-|TRBV6-1
CASSGQMGNQPQHF
TGTGCCAGCAGTGGACAGATGGGCAATCAGCCCCAGCATTTT
>TRBJ1-2|-|-|TRBV9
CASSGEGRDYGYTF
TGTGCCAGCAGCGGCGAGGGGAGGGACTATGGCTACACCTTC
>TRBJ1-1|-|few|TRBV5-1
CASNGVGGNPEAFF
TGCGCCAGCAATGGGGTGGGAGGGAACCCTGAAGCTTTCTTT